Shown below are 5 T cell receptor beta chains from a single sample sequenced in a study of blood T cell repertoires in COVID-19. The method was immunoSEQ multiplex PCR; TCRdb's version includes in-frame clones alone and lacks a portion of them. The sample includes a few hundred thousand clones, approximately 87% of them seen just once. The sequenced material came from peripheral blood. The receptor source for this set is a man aged 55 to 70 who had recovered from COVID-19.

At least ten counts were recorded for this clone. The chain couples TRBV5-4 to TRBJ2-2, with TRBD2 matching 13 bases. The germline gives CDR1 SGHNT, CDR2 YYREEE (reference sequence). The CDR3 is made up of 17 amino acids. V trimming: 0 bases; J trimming: 6 bases; junction bases outside the gene matches: 5. The DNA for the CDR3 is TGTGCCAGCAGCTTGGGACTAGCGGGGGGCGGGTCCGGGGAGCTGTTTTTT. It encodes CASSLGLAGGGSGELFF.

J is TRBJ1-5 and V is TRBV2; a possible D gene is TRBD1 (6 bases). Germline-derived CDR1 and CDR2 are SNHLY and FYNNEI. V gave up 3 bases and J gave up 6 bases, with 15 bases separating them. This CDR3 has 15 residues. The CDR3 protein is CASSEDSLLTQPQHF. The CDR3 coding sequence is TGTGCCAGCAGTGAGGACAGCTTGTTAACTCAGCCCCAGCATTTT.

The rearrangement links TRBV19 to TRBJ2-1, with D maybe TRBD2 (6 bases). This CDR3 contains 13 residues. V lost 5 bases and J lost 6, with 11 bases in between. CDR1 and CDR2 (germline): LNHDA, SQIVND (reference sequence). The CDR3 nucleotides read TGTGCCAGTAGTCGAGCCGGGGGCAATGAGCAGTTCTTC. It specifies CASSRAGGNEQFF.

The rearrangement links TRBV6-1 to TRBJ2-2, with D hard to call. The CDR3 loop spans 14 amino acids. V was clipped by 3 bases and J by 2 bases, with 7 bases between them. Germline V gives CDR1 MNHNS, CDR2 SASEGT. The CDR3 reads CASSDVINTGELFF. The CDR3 region has the DNA TGTGCCAGCAGTGACGTTATCAACACCGGGGAGCTGTTTTTT.

V usage is TRBV28 and J usage is TRBJ1-2; TRBD1 matches at 8 bases. CDR3 length: 14 residues. V shed 6 bases and J 8 bases; nucleotides not matched to a gene: 11. In germline, CDR1 is MDHEN, CDR2 SYDVKM. The CDR3 region has the DNA TGTGCCAGCAGCTCAGGGGGCGGTCTTGGAGGCTACACCTTC. Protein: CASSSGGGLGGYTF.